This T cell receptor (beta chain) was observed in a study of control samples from healthy donors and cancer patients. Assay used: immunoSEQ multiplex PCR; TCRdb lists only in-frame clones, some missing. The sample carries roughly 200,000 clones, approximately 90% recorded once. CDR1 and CDR2 (germline): SGHKS, YYEKEE (reference sequence). This CDR3 region has 15 residues. The germline V and J ends were trimmed by 6 bases and 3 bases, with 19 bases remaining between them. Sequenced material: blood. The rearrangement joins TRBV5-5 to TRBJ2-7, with a tentative D call TRBD2 (6 bases). This TCR came from a man under 40 in good health. CDR3 region: CASTLTGGLDYEQYF. The DNA for the CDR3 is TGTGCCAGCACCCTTACCGGGGGACTGGACTACGAGCAGTACTTC.